The next 5 T cell receptor beta chains were all read from a single sample in a study of blood T cell repertoires in COVID-19. The data were produced by immunoSEQ multiplex PCR, yet TCRdb's version contains in-frame clones alone and is incomplete. The sample consists of about 260,000 clones, about 88% of them appearing once. Material for sequencing was peripheral blood. The receptors derive from a man under 40 with active or convalescent COVID-19.

The gene calls are TRBV18 and TRBJ2-3; 14 bases match TRBD2. With V trimmed by 3 bases and J by 0 bases, 8 bases remained unmatched. CDR1 and CDR2 (germline): KGHSH, LQKENI. This CDR3 is 19 amino acids long. CDR3 sequence (DNA): TGTGCCAGCTCACCGGGACTAGCGGGGGAAACCACTAGCACAGATACGCAGTATTTT. The encoded protein is CASSPGLAGETTSTDTQYF.

J is TRBJ1-5 and V is TRBV30, with D hard to call. The CDR3 totals 14 residues. Per germline, CDR1 GTSNPN and CDR2 SVGIG (reference sequence). V gave up 0 bases and J gave up 0 bases, with 6 bases separating them. The CDR3 loop reads CAWSVSNSNQPQHF. As DNA, the CDR3 is TGTGCCTGGAGTGTCTCTAATAGCAATCAGCCCCAGCATTTT.

In this sample, this clone turned up a few times. This chain links TRBV3-1 (or the pseudogene TRBV3-2) with TRBJ1-1; D is ambiguous. Germline CDR1 reads LGHDT; CDR2 reads YNNKEL (reference sequence). CDR3 length: 15 residues. V gave up 4 bases and J gave up 0 bases, with 12 bases separating them. CDR3 region: CASSPPWGVNTEAFF. The CDR3 coding sequence is TGTGCCAGCAGCCCGCCTTGGGGAGTGAACACTGAAGCTTTCTTT.

The chain recombines TRBV2 with TRBJ1-4; 10 positions agree with TRBD1. The CDR3 consists of 15 residues. CDR1 SNHLY and CDR2 FYNNEI come from the germline V gene. The ends lost 3 bases at V and 8 bases at J; junction bases unmatched: 6. CDR3 loop: CASSDQTGGGEKLFF. DNA of the CDR3: TGTGCCAGCAGTGACCAGACAGGGGGCGGAGAAAAACTGTTTTTT.

The chain combines TRBV5-1 with TRBJ2-7; 7 nucleotides match TRBD2. The CDR3 extends over 15 amino acids. Trimming cost V 4 bases and J 2 bases; bases outside gene matches: 9. The germline gives CDR1 SGHRS, CDR2 YFSETQ. CDR3 region: CASSQDIGGAYEQYF. In nucleotides, the CDR3 is TGCGCCAGCAGCCAGGACATTGGGGGGGCCTACGAGCAGTACTTC.